This T cell receptor (beta chain) was obtained from a study of technical replicates of blood from a handful of donors. Assay used: immunoSEQ multiplex PCR; TCRdb lists only in-frame clones, some missing. Of tens of thousands of clones in the sample, 85% to 95% were seen once. This CDR3 has 15 residues. V lost 3 bases and J lost 4, with 16 bases in between. Germline V CDR1 and CDR2: MDHEN, SYDVKM. The sample taken for sequencing was T cells isolated from PBMCs. V gene TRBV28 combines with J gene TRBJ2-7; D is ambiguous. This receptor was taken from a human donor in good health. CDR3 region: CASSLLGNSRYEQYF. CDR3 sequence (DNA): TGTGCCAGCAGTTTGTTGGGCAACAGCCGATACGAGCAGTACTTC.